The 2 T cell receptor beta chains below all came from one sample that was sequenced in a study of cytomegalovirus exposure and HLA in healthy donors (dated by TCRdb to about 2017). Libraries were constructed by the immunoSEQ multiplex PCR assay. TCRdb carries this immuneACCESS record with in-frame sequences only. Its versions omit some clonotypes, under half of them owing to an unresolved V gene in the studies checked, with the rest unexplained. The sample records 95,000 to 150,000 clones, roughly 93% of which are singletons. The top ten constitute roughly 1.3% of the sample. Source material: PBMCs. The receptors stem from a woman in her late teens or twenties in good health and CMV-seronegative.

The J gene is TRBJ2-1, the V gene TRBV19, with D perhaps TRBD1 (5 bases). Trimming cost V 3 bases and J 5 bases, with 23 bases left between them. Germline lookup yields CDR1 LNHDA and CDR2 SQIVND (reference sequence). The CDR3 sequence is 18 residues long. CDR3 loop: CASSIHSTDPRRDNEQFF. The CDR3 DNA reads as TGTGCCAGTAGTATCCATTCGACAGACCCCCGACGAGACAATGAGCAGTTCTTC.

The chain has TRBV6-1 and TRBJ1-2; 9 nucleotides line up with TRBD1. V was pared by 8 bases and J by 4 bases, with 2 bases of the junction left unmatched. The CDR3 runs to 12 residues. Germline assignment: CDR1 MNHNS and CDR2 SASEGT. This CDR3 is CASGDRAYGYTF. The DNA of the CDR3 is TGTGCCAGCGGGGACAGGGCCTATGGCTACACCTTC.